This note documents a single T cell receptor (beta chain) sequence. The method was immunoSEQ multiplex PCR; TCRdb's version includes in-frame clones alone and lacks a portion of them. Of about 2 million clones in the sample, roughly 95% were seen once. Naive CD8 isolation took CD45RO-negative cells positively selected for CCR7 and excluded terminally differentiated effector memory CD45RA+ cells. The entry originates in a study of shared clonotypes between healthy human individuals. Sequencing used naive CD8+ T cells sorted from blood. The origin of this receptor is a man between 18 and 29 years old in good health.

The CDR3 loop is CASSPDRGRETEAFF. The CDR3 DNA follows: TGCGCCAGCAGCCCGGACAGGGGGAGGGAAACTGAAGCTTTCTTT. J is TRBJ1-1 and V is TRBV5-1, with 10 bases matching TRBD1. CDR1 and CDR2 (germline): SGHRS, YFSETQ. This CDR3 region has 15 residues. The V segment lost 4 bases and the J segment 5 bases; nucleotides outside the gene matches: 8.